The 26 T cell receptor beta chains presented below share a single source sample, sequenced in a study of T cells in Graves' hyperthyroidism and ophthalmopathy. The source material, RNA transcripts, was used to amplify TCR beta CDR3 regions. An initial round of RT-PCR targeting the TCR CDR3 relied on the HTBI primer set. TCRdb itself ran the multiplex PCR reads through MiXCR, one entry per CDR3 protein. Of 300,000 to 400,000 distinct CDR3 sequences in the sample, approximately 17% are singletons; the top ten hold 35% to 45%. Input material: blood. The receptors were sampled from a man aged 18 to 35 with Graves' ophthalmopathy.

This clonotype was seen at least ten times. The J gene is TRBJ2-3, the V gene TRBV29-1, with 8 bases aligning to TRBD2. CDR3 length: 15 residues. The germline gives CDR1 SQVTM, CDR2 ANQGSEA. V gave up 5 bases and J gave up 3 bases; unmatched junction bases: 10. For the CDR3, the DNA is TGCAGCGTTTCTCCAGCGGGGGTCTTTACAGATACGCAGTATTTT. It specifies CSVSPAGVFTDTQYF.

The chain is built from TRBV19 and TRBJ1-1; possible D gene TRBD1, 6 bases. Germline V gene data show CDR1 as LNHDA and CDR2 as SQIVND (reference sequence). The CDR3 runs to 14 residues. V was clipped by 6 bases and J by 8 bases, with 19 bases between them. Here the CDR3 DNA reads TGTGCCAGTAGCAACGATCAGGGGACCCCCGAAGCTTTCTTT. It codes for CASSNDQGTPEAFF.

J is TRBJ1-5 and V is TRBV10-2; maybe TRBD1 (5 bases). Between the trimmed V and J ends, which lost 2 bases and 0 bases, there was a span of 11 bases. The CDR3 spans 16 residues. CDR1 is WSHSY, CDR2 SAAADI, per germline. The CDR3: CASSEGPGNSNQPQHF. The DNA for the CDR3 is TGCGCCAGCAGTGAGGGGCCAGGGAATAGCAATCAGCCCCAGCATTTT.

J is TRBJ2-3 and V is TRBV5-1; possible D gene TRBD2, 7 bases. The ends were cut back, 6 bases at V and 2 bases at J, with 13 bases in the middle. The CDR3 loop spans 14 amino acids. Germline V gene data show CDR1 as SGHRS and CDR2 as YFSETQ. DNA of the CDR3: TGCGCCAGCACCGACGCGGGGGCCACAGATACGCAGTATTTT. Translating it yields CASTDAGATDTQYF.

This clonotype has a handful of counts. V gene TRBV19 combines with J gene TRBJ1-1; possibly TRBD1 for D (5 bases). CDR1 and CDR2 (germline): LNHDA, SQIVND (reference sequence). The CDR3 length is 13 residues. Trimming took off 4 bases at V and 4 bases at J, with 10 bases between the two ends. CDR3 bases: TGTGCCAGTAGTAAACTAACAGGCACTGAAGCTTTCTTT. It specifies CASSKLTGTEAFF.

This chain connects TRBV5-6 to TRBJ2-1; D unresolved. Germline V CDR1 and CDR2: SGHDT, YYEEEE. The CDR3 loop spans 14 amino acids. The V end was cut by 0 bases, the J end by 3 bases, with 7 bases between. The CDR3 here is CASSLGVNYNEQFF. The CDR3 DNA reads TGTGCCAGCAGCTTGGGTGTCAACTACAATGAGCAGTTCTTC.

This clonotype was detected only a few times. The junction differs from germline at one of its ends, possibly a read error. In DNA, the CDR3 is TGTGCCAGCAGTGACTCCGGGACAGGGGGAGATACGCAGTATTTT. Translating gives CASSDSGTGGDTQYF. V usage is TRBV6-5 and J usage is TRBJ2-3; 11 bases agree with TRBD1. Germline assignment: CDR1 MNHEY and CDR2 SVGAGI. CDR3 length: 15 residues.

The chain is built from TRBV4-1 and TRBJ2-5; D possibly matches TRBD1 or TRBD2 (7 bases each). Trimming took off 1 base at V and 4 bases at J, with 16 bases between the two ends. The CDR3 sequence is 16 residues long. Germline V gene lookup returns CDR1 MGHRA and CDR2 YSYEKL. The CDR3 reads CASSQGPDREGETQYF. CDR3 nucleotides: TGCGCCAGCAGCCAAGGGCCCGACAGGGAGGGAGAGACCCAGTACTTC.

Many counts were recorded for this clonotype. The chain recombines TRBV6-1 with TRBJ1-2, with TRBD1 matching 7 bases. V lost 5 bases, J lost 4 bases, and 7 bases stayed unmatched. From germline, CDR1 is MNHNS and CDR2 SASEGT. The CDR3 is made up of 14 amino acids. CDR3 sequence reads: CASSSTGAGYGYTF. As DNA, the CDR3 is TGTGCCAGCAGTTCCACAGGGGCGGGCTATGGCTACACCTTC.

The CDR3 bases are TGTGCCAGTAGTATCTTGGGGGGGACAAGCAATCAGCCCCAGCATTTT. Translation: CASSILGGTSNQPQHF. V and J are TRBV19 and TRBJ1-5; D perhaps matches TRBD1 (6 bases). CDR3 length: 16 residues. V was clipped by 3 bases and J by 1 base, with 13 bases between them. Germline CDR1 is LNHDA and CDR2 is SQIVND (reference sequence).

This clonotype turned up a few times. The rearrangement links TRBV10-3 to TRBJ1-5; D ambiguous. Germline assignment: CDR1 ENHRY and CDR2 SYGVKD. The CDR3 contains 15 residues. V was shortened by 2 bases and J by 7 bases, with 15 bases between the two germline ends. CDR3 nucleotides: TGTGCCATCAGTGAGCCTCCGGCTGCGGGACAGCCCCAGCATTTT. This gives the protein CAISEPPAAGQPQHF.

The rearrangement uses TRBV12-3 or TRBV12-4 and TRBJ2-5; D might be TRBD1 or TRBD2, each matching 5 bases. With 4 bases removed from V and 6 bases from J, the gap between germline ends came to 15 bases. The CDR3 length is 14 residues. CDR3 region: CASSSNGARKTQYF. In nucleotides, the CDR3 is TGTGCCAGCAGTTCAAACGGGGCGAGGAAGACCCAGTACTTC.

This clonotype was seen at least ten times. The V gene is TRBV6-1, the J gene TRBJ2-4, with D unclear. Trimming cost V 6 bases and J 3 bases, with 15 bases left between them. The CDR3 runs 15 residues. From germline, CDR1 is MNHNS and CDR2 SASEGT. CDR3 in amino acids: CASRIRVSVKNIQYF. CDR3 DNA: TGTGCCAGCAGGATAAGGGTGTCGGTCAAAAACATTCAGTACTTC.

The rearrangement uses TRBV7-6 and TRBJ2-3; a weak D match, TRBD1 (6 bases). The V end lost 5 bases, the J end lost 2 bases, and 17 bases lay between the germline ends. The CDR3 spans 16 residues. Per germline, CDR1 SGHVS and CDR2 FNYEAQ. As DNA, the CDR3 is TGTGCCAGCAGCCAGGGGACCCTGGCCGTCACAGATACGCAGTATTTT. It translates to CASSQGTLAVTDTQYF.

V and J are TRBV6-2 or TRBV6-3 and TRBJ2-7; TRBD2 aligns across 14 bases. Germline assignment: CDR1 MNHEY and CDR2 SVGEGT. V gave up 6 bases and J gave up 6 bases; unmatched junction bases: 4. The CDR3 is 14 amino acids. The CDR3 region is CASRGLAGAGEQYF. CDR3 sequence (DNA): TGTGCCAGCAGGGGACTAGCGGGAGCTGGCGAGCAGTACTTC.

This clonotype was seen many times. This sequence joins TRBV5-5 and TRBJ1-5; D unclear. V was clipped by 0 bases and J by 5 bases, with 18 bases between them. Germline V gives CDR1 SGHKS, CDR2 YYEKEE (reference sequence). The CDR3 sequence is 17 residues long. The CDR3 spells CASSLERVSRKDQPQHF. The CDR3, as DNA: TGTGCCAGCAGCTTGGAAAGGGTATCGAGGAAGGATCAGCCCCAGCATTTT.

This clonotype showed up just a few times. The chain has TRBV20-1 and TRBJ1-5; D ambiguous. This CDR3 is built from 11 residues. Germline values: CDR1 DFQATT, CDR2 SNEGSKA (reference sequence). V lost 6 bases to trimming and J lost 3 bases, with 6 bases between them. The CDR3: CSASVNQPQHF. The CDR3 nucleotides read TGCAGTGCCTCAGTCAATCAGCCCCAGCATTTT.

In its sample, this clonotype was seen many times. The CDR3 DNA sequence: TGTGCCAGCAGCCGTAGGGGGGGACAGGTTGATGAAGCTTTCTTT. This encodes CASSRRGGQVDEAFF. The rearrangement uses TRBV3-1 and TRBJ1-1; 8 bases agree with TRBD1. The CDR3 has 15 amino acids. The germline gives CDR1 LGHDT, CDR2 YNNKEL (reference sequence). V gave up 4 bases and J gave up 7 bases; unmatched junction bases: 11.

This clonotype was picked up many times. This chain connects TRBV12-3 or TRBV12-4 to TRBJ1-5, with 8 bases aligning to TRBD1. After removal of 4 bases from V and 1 base from J, the junction contained 3 bases not matched to a gene. There are 15 residues in the CDR3. In DNA form, the CDR3 reads TGTGCCAGCAGTTCAGGGGGCAAGAGCAATCAGCCCCAGCATTTT. Protein sequence: CASSSGGKSNQPQHF.

This clonotype was recorded a few times. The gene calls are TRBV20-1 and TRBJ1-2, with 7 nucleotides matching TRBD1. The trim removed 6 bases at V and 6 bases at J, leaving 7 bases unmatched. The germline gives CDR1 DFQATT, CDR2 SNEGSKA (reference sequence). This CDR3 contains 12 residues. CDR3 in DNA: TGCAGTGCGCCAGACAGGGCCCATGGCTACACCTTC. Protein: CSAPDRAHGYTF.

The chain employs TRBV2 and TRBJ2-7, with TRBD2 identical over 7 bases. The CDR3 length is 14 residues. Germline CDR1 is SNHLY and CDR2 is FYNNEI. The junction had 8 bases not matched to a gene; V was cut back by 7 bases and J by 2 bases. The CDR3: CASTLLATPYEQYF. The CDR3 region has the DNA TGTGCCAGCACCCTACTAGCGACTCCCTACGAGCAGTACTTC.

This clonotype appeared many times. The V and J genes are TRBV7-2 and TRBJ2-1; 7 nucleotides line up with TRBD1. This CDR3 contains 14 residues. V shed 1 base and J 7 bases; nucleotides not matched to a gene: 4. Germline values: CDR1 SGHTA, CDR2 FQGNSA. CDR3 protein: CASSLVTGRNEQFF. CDR3 nucleotides: TGTGCCAGCAGCTTAGTGACAGGGCGGAATGAGCAGTTCTTC.

There are many counts of this clonotype. The chain uses TRBV20-1 and TRBJ2-1; 7 bases are a match to TRBD2. CDR3 length: 15 amino acids. Per the germline V gene, CDR1 is DFQATT and CDR2 is SNEGSKA (reference sequence). V shed 6 bases, J shed 10 bases, and the junction held 18 bases outside the gene matches. The CDR3: CSAPPTGTTDREQFF. Written as DNA, the CDR3 is TGCAGTGCCCCACCCACTGGGACTACCGATCGGGAGCAGTTCTTC.

This clonotype came up many times. This chain connects TRBV28 to TRBJ1-2, with no clear D. Trimming took 5 bases from V and 0 from J, leaving 4 bases between them. The CDR3 loop spans 12 amino acids. CDR1 is MDHEN, CDR2 SYDVKM, per germline. The CDR3 nucleotides are TGTGCCAGCAGTGTCTCTAACTATGGCTACACCTTC. Translated, it gives CASSVSNYGYTF.

The V gene is TRBV6-6, the J gene TRBJ2-1, with unresolved D. The CDR3 runs 11 residues. CDR1 and CDR2 from the germline V gene are MNHNY and SVGAGI (reference sequence). The V end was cut by 1 base, the J end by 12 bases, with 7 bases between. CDR3 nucleotides: TGTGCCAGCAGTTACTTAGGGCGGCAGTTCTTC. It encodes CASSYLGRQFF.

This chain uses TRBV19 with TRBJ1-1; no definite D call. Trimming stripped 2 bases from V and 6 bases from J, with 16 bases between. CDR1 LNHDA and CDR2 SQIVND come from the germline V gene (reference sequence). The CDR3 is 15 amino acids. The CDR3 DNA sequence: TGTGCCAGTAGTATACCCTGGACGGACCGCCCTGAAGCTTTCTTT. It translates to CASSIPWTDRPEAFF.